The 23 T cell receptor beta chains presented below share a single source sample, sequenced in a study of shared clonotypes between healthy human individuals. Generated by immunoSEQ multiplex PCR, the TCRdb table keeps only in-frame clones and is missing some. Seen here are approximately 2,200,000 clones, about 92% observed once, and the top ten hold around 1.7%. Naive CD8 cells lacked CD45RO, underwent positive selection for CCR7 and left out terminally differentiated effector memory CD45RA+ cells. Input material: naive CD8+ T cells from PBMCs. The receptors derive from a man aged 18 to 35 in good health. Some clones in this sample may be carry-over from other donors' samples.

The rearrangement uses TRBV28 and TRBJ2-3; D is uncertain. This CDR3 contains 23 residues. V shed 1 base and J shed 0 bases, with 32 bases lying between them. Germline loops: CDR1 MDHEN, CDR2 SYDVKM. CDR3 sequence (DNA): TGTGCCAGCAGTTTATTCTTTTTCAACCACGAGTATAAGGACGGAGCCAGCACAGATACGCAGTATTTT. It specifies CASSLFFFNHEYKDGASTDTQYF.

The rearrangement links TRBV9 to TRBJ2-7, with 8 bases aligning to TRBD1. Germline V lookup: CDR1 SGDLS, CDR2 YYNGEE. The CDR3 contains 16 residues. After removal of 0 bases from V and 4 bases from J, the junction contained 9 bases not matched to a gene. Here the CDR3 reads CASSVDWDRPFYEQYF. CDR3 bases: TGTGCCAGCAGCGTAGACTGGGACAGGCCTTTTTACGAGCAGTACTTC.

The chain uses TRBV13 and TRBJ2-7; D not certain. The CDR3 sequence is 13 residues long. Germline V gene sequence: CDR1 PRHDT, CDR2 FYEKMQ (reference sequence). V dropped 4 bases and J dropped 0 bases, with 7 bases sitting between them. CDR3 coding DNA: TGTGCCAGCAGCTCGGAGAGCTCCTACGAGCAGTACTTC. Translated: CASSSESSYEQYF.

This chain links TRBV5-4 with TRBJ1-1; 11 bases are a match to TRBD1. The CDR3 runs 16 residues. After removal of 0 bases from V and 4 bases from J, the junction contained 5 bases not matched to a gene. Germline values: CDR1 SGHNT, CDR2 YYREEE (reference sequence). CDR3 sequence reads: CASSLAGQGAGTEAFF. CDR3 DNA: TGTGCCAGCAGCTTGGCTGGACAGGGGGCTGGCACTGAAGCTTTCTTT.

This sequence joins TRBV9 and TRBJ2-7; 8 nucleotides line up with TRBD2. V lost 4 bases, J lost 2 bases, and 5 bases stayed unmatched. The CDR3 runs to 14 residues. The germline gives CDR1 SGDLS, CDR2 YYNGEE. The CDR3 coding sequence is TGTGCCAGCAGCCAACGGACTAGCCCCTACGAGCAGTACTTC. This codes for CASSQRTSPYEQYF.

This chain uses TRBV18 with TRBJ2-2, with TRBD1 identical over 7 bases. Germline V gives CDR1 KGHSH, CDR2 LQKENI. The CDR3 is 15 amino acids. The V segment lost 5 bases and the J segment 1 base; nucleotides outside the gene matches: 4. The DNA of the CDR3 is TGTGCCAGCTCAGCAGGGGGTCGGAACACCGGGGAGCTGTTTTTT. Residues: CASSAGGRNTGELFF.

The gene calls are TRBV4-1 and TRBJ2-3; 9 nucleotides agree with TRBD2. Germline values: CDR1 MGHRA, CDR2 YSYEKL. Trimming cost V 1 base and J 4 bases; bases outside gene matches: 12. This CDR3 is built from 18 residues. CDR3 DNA: TGCGCCAGCAGCCAAGTCCTGCCTGGCGGGAGGGCATCAGATACGCAGTATTTT. Its protein is CASSQVLPGGRASDTQYF.

The chain combines TRBV6-5 with TRBJ2-7, with 8 bases that match TRBD2. CDR3 length equals 16 residues. With 2 bases clipped from V and 2 bases from J, the junction kept 8 bases outside the gene matches. Germline V gives CDR1 MNHEY, CDR2 SVGAGI. CDR3 residues: CASSYGLAGPPYEQYF. As DNA, the CDR3 is TGTGCCAGCAGTTACGGTCTAGCGGGCCCACCCTACGAGCAGTACTTC.

This chain joins TRBV9 and TRBJ2-1, with 9 nucleotides matching TRBD2. CDR1 and CDR2 (germline): SGDLS, YYNGEE. After removal of 6 bases from V and 4 bases from J, the junction contained 14 bases not matched to a gene. The CDR3 is 17 residues long. This CDR3 is CASNPGAGGLRYNEQFF. CDR3 DNA sequence: TGTGCCAGCAACCCTGGGGCGGGAGGGCTTAGATACAATGAGCAGTTCTTC.

The chain joins TRBV7-9 to TRBJ2-7, with D perhaps TRBD2 (7 bases). Trimming cost V 1 base and J 0 bases, with 13 bases left between them. Germline CDR1 and CDR2: SEHNR and FQNEAQ (reference sequence). The CDR3 loop spans 16 amino acids. The CDR3 nucleotides are TGTGCCAGCAGCTTAGGCGTAGGGGGGGTCTCCTACGAGCAGTACTTC. It translates to CASSLGVGGVSYEQYF.

The chain uses TRBV27 and TRBJ1-2; no reliable D call. This CDR3 is built from 13 residues. Germline CDR1 reads MNHEY; CDR2 reads SMNVEV (reference sequence). Trimming stripped 3 bases from V and 4 bases from J, with 9 bases between. The chain's CDR3 is CASSLGRFYGYTF. Written as DNA, the CDR3 is TGTGCCAGCAGTTTGGGCAGATTCTATGGCTACACCTTC.

This clone was picked up one time. The chain has TRBV2 and TRBJ2-1; 12 bases align to TRBD2. The CDR3 loop spans 15 amino acids. CDR1 SNHLY and CDR2 FYNNEI come from the germline V gene. The V and J ends lost 7 bases and 5 bases, in that order; junction bases with no gene match: 6. The CDR3 spells CASIFRLAGDNEQFF. CDR3 bases: TGTGCCAGCATCTTCAGACTAGCGGGAGACAATGAGCAGTTCTTC.

This clone has more than one count but fewer than ten. As DNA, the CDR3 is TGCAGCGTCCAGGGACAGGCTAGCAACTATGGCTACACCTTC. Its protein is CSVQGQASNYGYTF. The chain carries TRBV29-1 and TRBJ1-2; the match to TRBD1 covers 8 bases. CDR1 SQVTM and CDR2 ANQGSEA come from the germline V gene. The CDR3 is 14 residues long. V lost 6 bases, J lost 2 bases, and 8 bases stayed unmatched.

This rearrangement joins TRBV28 to TRBJ2-7; D is uncertain. V shed 5 bases and J shed 3 bases, with 14 bases lying between them. Germline-derived CDR1 and CDR2 are MDHEN and SYDVKM. This CDR3 region has 14 residues. The CDR3 region is CASSRFSLFYEQYF. The CDR3 coding sequence is TGTGCCAGCAGTAGATTCTCACTCTTCTACGAGCAGTACTTC.

This chain connects TRBV28 to TRBJ2-5, with D possibly TRBD2 on 5 matching bases. Germline values: CDR1 MDHEN, CDR2 SYDVKM. The V and J ends lost 3 bases and 6 bases respectively, with 8 bases between them. The CDR3 totals 12 residues. CDR3 residues: CASSFPGKTQYF. The CDR3, as DNA: TGTGCCAGCAGTTTTCCGGGGAAGACCCAGTACTTC.

The chain's CDR3 is CASSQVWDRREETQYF. CDR3 sequence (DNA): TGCGCCAGCAGCCAAGTGTGGGACAGGCGCGAAGAGACCCAGTACTTC. The gene calls are TRBV4-3 and TRBJ2-5; 8 bases line up with TRBD1. V trimming: 1 base; J trimming: 3 bases; junction bases outside the gene matches: 7. Germline V lookup: CDR1 LGHNA, CDR2 YSLEER. This CDR3 is built from 16 residues.

This chain uses TRBV29-1 with TRBJ2-5; D unclear. CDR1 is SQVTM and CDR2 is ANQGSEA in the germline V gene. CDR3 length: 11 amino acids. The CDR3 region is CSTGPQETQYF. DNA of the CDR3: TGCAGTACCGGCCCCCAAGAGACCCAGTACTTC.

The rearrangement links TRBV11-2 to TRBJ2-7, with 10 bases lining up with TRBD2. Looked up from germline, CDR1 is SGHAT and CDR2 is FQNNGV. V lost 6 bases, J lost 7 bases, and 6 bases stayed unmatched. The CDR3 loop spans 13 amino acids. CDR3 bases: TGTGCCAGCAGACTAGCGGGGCTGGGAGAGCAGTACTTC. Residues: CASRLAGLGEQYF.

The chain combines TRBV28 with TRBJ1-5; 8 nucleotides align to TRBD1. V lost 7 bases to trimming and J lost 4 bases; unmatched junction nucleotides: 15. There are 17 residues in the CDR3. CDR1 and CDR2 from the germline V gene are MDHEN and SYDVKM. The CDR3 nucleotides are TGTGCCAGCACCCTGTACGGACAGGGTAATTCGAATCAGCCCCAGCATTTT. Amino acids: CASTLYGQGNSNQPQHF.

The rearrangement uses TRBV7-3 and TRBJ2-3; 9 positions match TRBD2. Trimming took 5 bases from V and 1 from J; bases not matched to a gene: 10. The CDR3 spans 17 residues. Germline loops: CDR1 SGHTA, CDR2 FQGTGA. For the CDR3, the DNA is TGTGCCAGCAGCCTCCTCGAGCGGGAGGTGGGCACAGATACGCAGTATTTT. Its translation: CASSLLEREVGTDTQYF.

The chain uses TRBV7-9 and TRBJ2-7; TRBD2 agrees at 7 bases. Trimming cost V 0 bases and J 0 bases; bases outside gene matches: 2. Per germline, CDR1 SEHNR and CDR2 FQNEAQ (reference sequence). The CDR3 spans 15 residues. CDR3 loop: CASSLATSNSYEQYF. The CDR3 DNA follows: TGTGCCAGCAGCTTAGCGACTAGCAACTCCTACGAGCAGTACTTC.

V and J are TRBV2 and TRBJ2-7; no firm D call. The length of the CDR3 is 14 residues. The V end was cut by 1 base, the J end by 1 base, with 8 bases between. Germline CDR1 reads SNHLY; CDR2 reads FYNNEI. CDR3 sequence: CASSEDPQSYEQYF. The CDR3 DNA reads as TGTGCCAGCAGTGAAGATCCACAATCCTACGAGCAGTACTTC.

Comment on this clone: Other nucleotide sequences from this sample produce the same CDR3. V usage is TRBV9 and J usage is TRBJ1-2; D uncertain. V was trimmed by 4 bases and J by 5 bases, leaving 9 bases between them. Germline CDR1 reads SGDLS; CDR2 reads YYNGEE. The CDR3 sequence is 12 residues long. Written as DNA, the CDR3 is TGTGCCAGCAGCCCCCCGGGTTATGGCTACACCTTC. Protein: CASSPPGYGYTF.